This paragraph reports one T cell receptor beta chain. The sample originates from a study of blood T cell repertoires in COVID-19. Across the study: COVID-19 samples collected from the United States, Italy and Spain covered acute and convalescent phases.

Per the original methods: The authors estimated nucleated cell counts from reference gene primer amplification. Libraries were prepared by immunoSEQ multiplex PCR; TCRdb keeps only in-frame clonotypes and omits some of them. The DNA was the basis for D and trimming; V, J and clone size are from that table. The sample lists approximately 190,000 clones, roughly 84% occurring once. Participants' own reports of clinical history determined their cohort assignment. Recovery meant two consecutive negative NP/OP PCR tests, professional clearance, or resolved symptoms. The CDR3 totals 13 residues. Germline V gene lookup returns CDR1 LNHDA and CDR2 SQIVND (reference sequence). V was clipped by 5 bases and J by 4 bases, with 11 bases between them.

This chain joins TRBV19 and TRBJ1-1; D is uncertain. The receptor's source is a man aged 40-49 years who had recovered from COVID-19. The sequenced sample was PBMCs or T cells enriched from blood (not recorded which). CDR3 in amino acids: CASSPPRSTEAFF. The CDR3 nucleotides are TGTGCCAGTAGTCCCCCCAGAAGCACTGAAGCTTTCTTT.